What follows is one TCR beta chain and its context. TCRdb's copy holds only in-frame clones and misses some; the assay was immunoSEQ multiplex PCR. Of over 150,000 clones in the sample, approximately 83% were seen once. These data belong to a study of blood T cell repertoires in COVID-19. Study-level background: Nucleic acid was either cDNA or gDNA, and it came from T cells, B-cell-depleted T cells, or PBMCs.

The CDR3 sequence is 17 residues long. Germline V CDR1 and CDR2: MNHEY, SVGEGT. V gave up 5 bases and J gave up 5 bases; unmatched junction bases: 12. J is TRBJ2-2 and V is TRBV6-2 or TRBV6-3, with 9 bases that match TRBD1. The sequenced sample was peripheral blood. The clonotype was recovered from an elderly woman with acute or convalescent COVID-19. The CDR3 DNA is TGTGCCAGCAGTAAACACCCCCCGGGACAGGGAACCGGGGAGCTGTTTTTT. Translating gives CASSKHPPGQGTGELFF.